This T cell receptor beta chain was identified in a study of metastatic and nonmetastatic thyroid tumors. TCRdb reprocessed the PCR reads using MiXCR. In the table there are 3,000 to 4,000 clones, about 40% of which are singletons. Findings and limits, study-wide: Significantly greater TCR beta diversity was reportedly found in malignant thyroid tumors than in benign nodules (in blood and tumor).

In this sample, this clone turned up a few times. Its target is unknown. All patients were untreated before thyroid surgery. The sequenced sample was tumor tissue. The receptor was isolated from a female donor with papillary thyroid cancer or a benign thyroid nodule (not recorded which). Some clones in this sample may be carry-over from other donors' samples.

The CDR3 sequence is CASSSAGTEETQYF. CDR3 coding DNA: TGTGCCAGCAGTTCCGCTGGGACAGAAGAGACCCAGTACTTC. The gene calls are TRBV27 and TRBJ2-5; 7 bases are shared with TRBD1. After removal of 4 bases from V and 3 bases from J, the junction contained 5 bases not matched to a gene. CDR1 is MNHEY, CDR2 SMNVEV, per germline (reference sequence). The CDR3 extends over 14 amino acids.